These T cell receptor beta chains were read from a single sample in a study of T cell responses to AZD1222 COVID-19 vaccine. The protocol was immunoSEQ multiplex PCR, while the TCRdb copy is restricted to in-frame clones and leaves out a portion. The repertoire consists of 86,000 or so clones, with about nine tenths occurring once and the leading ten covering about 2.2%. The material sequenced was peripheral blood, taken on day 0 of AZD1222 vaccination. The receptors derive from an adult in good health. Each CDR3 is given with its conserved first and last residue. A D gene is named only where the DNA matches it firmly. Clone size appears in some rows only: once, few, many, or a class for an expanded clone.

j_gene,v_gene,abundance,d_gene,CDR3nt,CDR3aa
TRBJ2-5,TRBV5-1,once,TRBD2,TGCGCCAGCAGCTTGGGACGCGGGAGAGCAGAGACCCAGTACTTC,CASSLGRGRAETQYF
TRBJ2-1,TRBV5-1,NA,TRBD2,TGCGCCAGCAGCTCGGTAGCGGGAGTCACCTACAATGAGCAGTTCTTC,CASSSVAGVTYNEQFF
TRBJ2-1,TRBV18,once,TRBD2,TGTGCCAGCTCACTACTCGCCCCGGGACTAGCGGGAGATGAGCAGTTCTTC,CASSLLAPGLAGDEQFF
TRBJ1-2,TRBV5-6,once,NA,TGTGCCAGCAGCCCAAGTGGTACTAACTATGGCTACACCTTC,CASSPSGTNYGYTF
TRBJ2-1,TRBV4-3,NA,NA,TGCGCCAGCAGCCAAGAAAAGGGCCGAGACAATGAGCAGTTCTTC,CASSQEKGRDNEQFF
TRBJ2-1,TRBV15,NA,TRBD2,TGTGCCACCAGCAGGGCTCCGGGACTAGCGGGGGATAATGAGCAGTTCTTC,CATSRAPGLAGDNEQFF
TRBJ2-7,TRBV14,NA,TRBD1,TGTGCCAGCAGCCAAACGGGACAGGGCTCCTACGAGCAGTACTTC,CASSQTGQGSYEQYF
TRBJ2-1,TRBV7-8,NA,NA,TGTGCCAGCAGCTCACAGGGACTCGAGCAGTTCTTC,CASSSQGLEQFF
TRBJ1-1,TRBV6-1,few,TRBD1,TGTGCCAGCAGTGAGACAACAGGGGGCGGAACTGAAGCTTTCTTT,CASSETTGGGTEAFF
TRBJ1-2,TRBV12-3/TRBV12-4,NA,NA,TGTGCCAGCAAAGAGAGAGGGGAGGATGGCTACACCTTC,CASKERGEDGYTF
TRBJ1-5,TRBV27,NA,NA,TGTGCCAGCAGTTTTAGAGGGCTGGGACAGCCCCAGCATTTT,CASSFRGLGQPQHF
TRBJ2-6,TRBV11-2,NA,NA,TGTGCCAGCAGCTTAAGGGCCGAGGGCCCTAGCTCTGGGGCCAACGTCCTGACTTTC,CASSLRAEGPSSGANVLTF
TRBJ1-1,TRBV20-1,NA,NA,TGCAGTGCCCCCGGACAGACCGAAGCTTTCTTT,CSAPGQTEAFF
TRBJ1-1,TRBV19,NA,NA,TGTGCCAGTAGTCCCCGGGGGCCTGCTGAAGCTTTCTTT,CASSPRGPAEAFF
TRBJ1-1,TRBV7-2,NA,NA,TGTGCCAGCAGCAGGGACGGCTTTGAAGCTTTCTTT,CASSRDGFEAFF
TRBJ2-1,TRBV5-1,NA,TRBD1,TGCGCCAGCAGCTGGAGGGGCAGGGGGCCCATAAATGAGCAGTTCTTC,CASSWRGRGPINEQFF
TRBJ2-1,TRBV5-4,NA,TRBD2,TGTGCCAGCAGTCAGGGACTAGCGGACTACAATGAGCAGTTCTTC,CASSQGLADYNEQFF
TRBJ1-4,TRBV6-6,NA,TRBD1,TGTGCCAGCAGAGGGACAGGGGGAGAAAAACTGTTTTTT,CASRGTGGEKLFF
TRBJ2-7,TRBV18,NA,TRBD1,TGTGCCAGCTCGCCGGGGACAGGCTCCTACGAGCAGTACTTC,CASSPGTGSYEQYF
TRBJ2-6,TRBV19,NA,TRBD2,TGTGCCAGTAGTATAGGAAGGCTAGCGGGGGGGATCGGGGCCAACGTCCTGACTTTC,CASSIGRLAGGIGANVLTF
TRBJ2-2,TRBV12-3/TRBV12-4,NA,NA,TGTGCCAGCAGCCCTCTTGACACCGGGGAGCTGTTTTTT,CASSPLDTGELFF
TRBJ2-3,TRBV7-2,NA,TRBD2,TGTGCCAGCAGCCCCGCGAGGGGGGCTAGCGGGTCGTCAGATACGCAGTATTTT,CASSPARGASGSSDTQYF
TRBJ1-2,TRBV19,NA,TRBD1,TGTGCCAGTAGTATAGATTTGGGACAGAGTCCTAACTATGGCTACACCTTC,CASSIDLGQSPNYGYTF
TRBJ2-5,TRBV24-1,NA,TRBD2,TGTGCCACCAGTGATGCTCGGACTAGCGGGGCAGAGACCCAGTACTTC,CATSDARTSGAETQYF
TRBJ2-5,TRBV7-8,NA,NA,TGTGCCAGCAGCAAACAAGAGACCCAGTACTTC,CASSKQETQYF
TRBJ1-1,TRBV5-4,NA,NA,TGTGCCAGCAGGCACCGGGGTGAAGCTTTCTTT,CASRHRGEAFF
TRBJ1-5,TRBV27,few,TRBD1,TGTGCCAGCAGTCGTCAGGGGGTTAGCAATCAGCCCCAGCATTTT,CASSRQGVSNQPQHF
TRBJ1-2,TRBV20-1,NA,NA,TGCAGTGCTATAGCGGGAAGGGGCTACACCTTC,CSAIAGRGYTF
TRBJ2-1,TRBV3-1/TRBV3-2,NA,TRBD2,TGTGCCAGCAGCCAATTCAGCGGGGGGGCTAATGAGCAGTTCTTC,CASSQFSGGANEQFF
TRBJ1-2,TRBV7-9,NA,NA,TGTGCCAGCAGCCTTAGGGCGGAATTCTATGGCTACACCTTC,CASSLRAEFYGYTF
TRBJ1-5,TRBV6-5,NA,NA,TGTGCCAGCAGATCAGACAATTCGAACAATCAGCCCCAGCATTTT,CASRSDNSNNQPQHF
TRBJ1-5,TRBV3-1/TRBV3-2,few,TRBD1,TGTGCCAGCAGCCCCCGGGACAGGGCTCCCCAGCATTTT,CASSPRDRAPQHF
TRBJ1-2,TRBV6-2/TRBV6-3,NA,NA,TGTGCCAGCAGTTACGTGGACAGAGTCGACGGCTACACCTTC,CASSYVDRVDGYTF
TRBJ1-1,TRBV5-1,NA,TRBD1,TGCGCCAGCAGCCCCCAACCGACAGGGGCAGGGACTGAAGCTTTCTTT,CASSPQPTGAGTEAFF
TRBJ1-2,TRBV10-2,NA,TRBD1,TGCGCCAGCAGTTACAGGGGACAGGACTATGGCTACACCTTC,CASSYRGQDYGYTF
TRBJ1-2,TRBV7-9,NA,NA,TGTGCCAGCAGCCCCGGCGGGACACGAAGTAACTATGGCTACACCTTC,CASSPGGTRSNYGYTF
TRBJ2-2,TRBV11-2,NA,TRBD2,TGTGCCAGCAGCTCGCCACCGTGGGGGGGACGGAACACCGGGGAGCTGTTTTTT,CASSSPPWGGRNTGELFF
TRBJ2-7,TRBV3-1/TRBV3-2,once,NA,TGTGCCAGCAGCCAAGATCTCACGGAGGTCTACGAGCAGTACTTC,CASSQDLTEVYEQYF
TRBJ2-1,TRBV5-1,NA,NA,TGCGCCAGCAGCGGTAAACAGGGAAATGAGCAGTTCTTC,CASSGKQGNEQFF
TRBJ1-1,TRBV27,NA,NA,TGTGCCAGCAGTTGGGTCCAGGGCCCTCTTAGCACTGAAGCTTTCTTT,CASSWVQGPLSTEAFF
TRBJ2-1,TRBV9,NA,TRBD2,TGTGCCAGCAGCGGAGGGGGACTAGACCAGAGAAATGAGCAGTTCTTC,CASSGGGLDQRNEQFF
TRBJ1-1,TRBV3-1/TRBV3-2,NA,NA,TGTGCCAGCAGCCTCGGGTCCATAAACACTGAAGCTTTCTTT,CASSLGSINTEAFF
TRBJ1-1,TRBV12-3/TRBV12-4,NA,NA,TGTGCCAGCAAGCAGGCGGAGAACACTGAAGCTTTCTTT,CASKQAENTEAFF
TRBJ2-2,TRBV28,NA,TRBD1,TGTGCCAGCAGCCCGGACAGGGGGGTCGCCGGGGAGCTGTTTTTT,CASSPDRGVAGELFF
TRBJ2-7,TRBV6-5,NA,TRBD1,TGTGCCAGCAGTTACAGGGACAGGGGTTCCTACGAGCAGTACTTC,CASSYRDRGSYEQYF
TRBJ2-7,TRBV9,NA,NA,TGTGCCAGCAGCGGGACCGGGACCTCCTACGAGCAGTACTTC,CASSGTGTSYEQYF
TRBJ1-2,TRBV7-2,NA,NA,TGTGCCAGCAGCTTAGTAGCGGCCTCCTTCTATGGCTACACCTTC,CASSLVAASFYGYTF
TRBJ2-4,TRBV12-3/TRBV12-4,NA,NA,TGTGCCAGCAGGGCCGCACGGGATCAGTACTTC,CASRAARDQYF
TRBJ2-7,TRBV7-8,NA,NA,TGTGCCAGCAGCTTAGCCGGTCAGCCCTACGAGCAGTACTTC,CASSLAGQPYEQYF
TRBJ2-1,TRBV9,NA,NA,TGTGCCAGCAGCGTAGCTGGAGGGTCCAGCTCCTACAATGAGCAGTTCTTC,CASSVAGGSSSYNEQFF
TRBJ2-1,TRBV19,NA,NA,TGTGCCAGTACCTCCTTTTACGATGAGCAGTTCTTC,CASTSFYDEQFF
TRBJ2-3,TRBV2,NA,NA,TGTGCCAGCACACCGGACTCAGTCCCCACAGATACGCAGTATTTT,CASTPDSVPTDTQYF
TRBJ2-1,TRBV6-5,once,NA,TGTGCCAGCAGTTCGCACACGGTGGTGATCGTGGATGAGCAGTTCTTC,CASSSHTVVIVDEQFF
TRBJ2-3,TRBV5-4,NA,TRBD1,TGTGCCAGCAGCTGGGGACAGACCCCAAGCACAGATACGCAGTATTTT,CASSWGQTPSTDTQYF